The clone carrying this TCR beta chain was detected only once. This CDR3 is also generated by other DNA sequences in the sample. The input for sorted-subset replicate PCRs was approximately 210 ng DNA, tens of thousands of T cell genomes. TCRdb's copy holds only in-frame clones and misses some; the assay was immunoSEQ multiplex PCR. The sample carries a few million clones, roughly 92% recorded once. This sample is drawn from a study of shared clonotypes between healthy human individuals. Researchers partitioned CD4+ cells into CD45RA+ naive and CD45RA-negative memory subsets. Germline V lookup: CDR1 SGHTA, CDR2 FQGTGA. The CDR3 consists of 14 residues. V lost 4 bases and J lost 6; bases outside the gene matches: 4.

This TCR was recovered from a man aged 18 to 29 in good health. The sample taken for sequencing was naive CD4+ T cells sorted from blood. Noted subset: CD45RA+ positively selected. The rearrangement uses TRBV7-3 and TRBJ2-3, with 10 bases lining up with TRBD1. The DNA of the CDR3 is TGTGCCAGCAGCTCGACAGGGGGCGCGGATACGCAGTATTTT. This encodes CASSSTGGADTQYF.